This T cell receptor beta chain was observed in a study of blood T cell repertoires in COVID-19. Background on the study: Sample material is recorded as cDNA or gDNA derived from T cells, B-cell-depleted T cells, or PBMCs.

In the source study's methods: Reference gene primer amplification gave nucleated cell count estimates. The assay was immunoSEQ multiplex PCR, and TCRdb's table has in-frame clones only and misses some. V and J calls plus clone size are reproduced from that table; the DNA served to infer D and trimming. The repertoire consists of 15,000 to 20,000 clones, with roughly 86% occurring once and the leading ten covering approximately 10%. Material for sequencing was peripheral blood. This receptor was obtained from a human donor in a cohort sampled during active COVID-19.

CDR3 DNA sequence: TGTGCCAGCAGTGCTAATGGGGGGTGGTCTGGCTACACCTTC. Translation: CASSANGGWSGYTF. The chain combines TRBV25-1 with TRBJ1-2; the D gene is possibly TRBD1 (5 bases). CDR1 is MGHDK, CDR2 SYGVNS, per germline. The length of the CDR3 is 14 residues. V dropped 4 bases and J dropped 7 bases, with 16 bases sitting between them.